Below, 15 T cell receptor beta chains from the same sample are listed, as sequenced in a study of T cells after posttransplantation cyclophosphamide. Some clones are missing from TCRdb's copy, which holds only in-frame ones; the method was immunoSEQ multiplex PCR. The table lists about 47,000 clones, roughly 92% of them singletons, with around 3.2% in the top ten. The specimen sequenced was PBMCs. The receptor set was obtained from a woman aged 45-65 years in good health and a related stem cell transplant donor.

The chain joins TRBV5-1 to TRBJ2-7; perhaps TRBD1 as D (5 bases). This CDR3 comprises 14 residues. Germline V gene sequence: CDR1 SGHRS, CDR2 YFSETQ. V lost 4 bases and J lost 1, with 12 bases in between. Here the CDR3 reads CASSLGAGSYEQYF. DNA of the CDR3: TGCGCCAGCAGCCTGGGCGCAGGGTCCTACGAGCAGTACTTC.

This rearrangement joins TRBV6-1 to TRBJ1-2, with D maybe TRBD1 (6 bases). Germline values: CDR1 MNHNS, CDR2 SASEGT. There are 15 residues in the CDR3. The V and J ends lost 1 base and 4 bases respectively, with 13 bases between them. The CDR3 sequence: CASSEGTGSSYGYTF. CDR3 coding DNA: TGTGCCAGCAGTGAAGGAACAGGGAGTAGCTATGGCTACACCTTC.

As to this clone: At the DNA level, this CDR3 is encoded by other sequences in the same sample as well. The chain joins TRBV29-1 to TRBJ1-6; tentative D call: TRBD1 (6 bases). Trimming pared 5 bases from V and 5 bases from J, leaving 13 bases between. CDR3 length: 14 amino acids. CDR1 and CDR2 from the germline V gene are SQVTM and ANQGSEA. The CDR3 reads CSVRGTSDNSPLHF. In DNA form, the CDR3 reads TGCAGCGTTAGGGGGACGTCGGATAATTCACCCCTCCACTTT.

The chain has TRBV5-1 and TRBJ1-4; 7 bases match TRBD1. The CDR3 has 18 residues. J gave up 0 bases and V 4 bases, and 12 bases lay outside the gene matches. CDR1 is SGHRS and CDR2 is YFSETQ in the germline V gene. The CDR3 sequence is CASSERGQLLATNEKLFF. In DNA, the CDR3 is TGCGCCAGCAGCGAAAGGGGACAGTTATTAGCAACTAATGAAAAACTGTTTTTT.

J is TRBJ2-1 and V is TRBV28; possible D gene TRBD1, 6 bases. This CDR3 comprises 16 residues. CDR1 is MDHEN and CDR2 is SYDVKM in the germline V gene. The ends were cut back, 0 bases at V and 0 bases at J, with 9 bases in the middle. CDR3 sequence reads: CASSLWGDTSYNEQFF. The DNA for the CDR3 is TGTGCCAGCAGTTTATGGGGGGACACCTCCTACAATGAGCAGTTCTTC.

This chain uses TRBV5-1 with TRBJ2-2; tentative D call: TRBD2 (6 bases). V was trimmed by 0 bases and J by 5 bases, leaving 8 bases between them. This CDR3 has 14 residues. Looked up from germline, CDR1 is SGHRS and CDR2 is YFSETQ. The DNA of the CDR3 is TGCGCCAGCAGCTTGGACGCGGGAACCGGGGAGCTGTTTTTT. This sequence encodes CASSLDAGTGELFF. The full variable domain, with the rest looked up from reference TRBV5-1 and TRBJ2-2, is KAGVTQTPRYLIKTRGQQVTLSCSPISGHRSVSWYQQTPGQGLQFLFEYFSETQRNKGNFPGRFSGRQFSNSRSEMNVSTLELGDSALYLCASSLDAGTGELFFGEGSRLTVL.

This clone was counted once. The DNA of the CDR3 is TGTGCCAGTAGAATCGGACAGGGAAGAGCGAACACTGAAGCTTTCTTT. Translation gives CASRIGQGRANTEAFF. This chain connects TRBV19 to TRBJ1-1, with 8 bases that match TRBD1. Germline lookup yields CDR1 LNHDA and CDR2 SQIVND (reference sequence). V was clipped by 6 bases and J by 1 base; unmatched bases: 10. CDR3 size: 16 residues.

This chain connects TRBV28 to TRBJ2-7; perhaps TRBD1 as D (6 bases). V lost 6 bases and J lost 5, with 17 bases in between. Germline lookup yields CDR1 MDHEN and CDR2 SYDVKM. The CDR3 totals 14 residues. The CDR3 DNA is TGTGCCAGCAGCCCTACAGGGAGTTCTGACGAGCAGTACTTC. This sequence encodes CASSPTGSSDEQYF.

The chain links TRBV10-3 to TRBJ1-3; D is unclear. Between the trimmed V and J ends, which lost 7 bases and 0 bases, there was a span of 7 bases. The CDR3 is made up of 13 amino acids. Germline CDR1 ENHRY, CDR2 SYGVKD. The CDR3 reads CAITGGSGNTIYF. The CDR3 DNA sequence: TGTGCCATCACTGGAGGCTCTGGAAACACCATATATTTT.

The V call is TRBV19, the J call TRBJ1-1, with D unresolved. With 9 bases removed from V and 6 bases from J, the gap between germline ends came to 17 bases. The CDR3 is 13 residues long. The germline CDR1 and CDR2 sequences are LNHDA and SQIVND (reference sequence). The CDR3 DNA reads TGTGCCAGCCAGGAGGCCCTTGAGGCTGAAGCTTTCTTT. It is translated as CASQEALEAEAFF.

The rearrangement joins TRBV7-8 to TRBJ1-1, with TRBD1 identical over 8 bases. The CDR3 is 13 residues long. Germline CDR1 reads SGHVS; CDR2 reads FQNEAQ. V lost 1 base to trimming and J lost 13 bases; unmatched junction nucleotides: 8. For the CDR3, the DNA is TGTGCCAGCAGCTTAGAGGGGGCAGGGGGCGATTTCTTT. It encodes CASSLEGAGGDFF.

A few counts support this clone. The chain links TRBV28 to TRBJ1-6, with D uncertain. V was shortened by 8 bases and J by 10 bases, with 3 bases between the two germline ends. Germline assignment: CDR1 MDHEN and CDR2 SYDVKM. The CDR3 is 9 residues long. The CDR3 loop reads CASGSPLHF. The DNA of the CDR3 is TGTGCCAGCGGCTCACCCCTCCACTTT.

The CDR3 DNA sequence: TGTGCCAGCAGTGCGAACAGGTTTAGCAATCAGCCCCAGCATTTT. It is translated as CASSANRFSNQPQHF. The gene calls are TRBV6-5 and TRBJ1-5; possibly TRBD1 for D (5 bases). The CDR3 runs 15 residues. Germline V gene data show CDR1 as MNHEY and CDR2 as SVGAGI. V was shortened by 5 bases and J by 0 bases, with 11 bases between the two germline ends.

This clone was observed a single time. The chain has TRBV19 and TRBJ2-1; D might be TRBD2 (6 bases). This CDR3 has 16 amino acids. Trimming took off 2 bases at V and 3 bases at J, with 14 bases between the two ends. Germline-derived CDR1 and CDR2 are LNHDA and SQIVND (reference sequence). DNA for the CDR3: TGTGCCAGTAGTATAACTGGCGGGGCCCACTACAATGAGCAGTTCTTC. Translating gives CASSITGGAHYNEQFF. The full variable domain, in which reference TRBV19 and TRBJ2-1 provide the parts outside the CDR3, is DGGITQSPKYLFRKEGQNVTLSCEQNLNHDAMYWYRQDPGQGLRLIYYSQIVNDFQKGDIAEGYSVSREKKESFPLTVTSAQKNPTAFYLCASSITGGAHYNEQFFGPGTRLTVL.

The chain couples TRBV29-1 to TRBJ2-2, with D possibly matching TRBD2 (7 bases). CDR3 length: 15 amino acids. Germline CDR1 SQVTM, CDR2 ANQGSEA. V shed 7 bases and J shed 5 bases, with 20 bases lying between them. The CDR3 nucleotides read TGCAGCGCCTCTCTAGGGGGGGCGGGAACCGGGGAGCTGTTTTTT. This sequence encodes CSASLGGAGTGELFF.